This TCR beta chain was profiled in a study of CD4 T cells in relation to SARS-CoV-2 and coronaviruses. Study summary: The HLA restriction of the shared crossreactive spike epitopes was mapped.

This clone has just one count. Its antigen is still unknown. Points from the study as a whole: No crossreactivity against non-spike viral proteins was tested here.

Before the COVID-19 pandemic, during about 2010-2018, CD4+ T cells were taken from unexposed donors. The cells were cultured for less than twelve days before CD4+ T cells were isolated. The method was immunoSEQ multiplex PCR; TCRdb's version includes in-frame clones alone and lacks a portion of them. The top ten clones hold roughly an eighth of a sample with 22,000 or so clones, under 85% of them seen once. This receptor was identified in a human donor in good health. The sequenced sample consisted of CD4+ T cells from PBMCs, cultured in vitro.

The DNA of the CDR3 is TGCGCCAGCAGCCCTGGGACTAGCGGATACAATGAGCAGTTCTTC. Its protein product is CASSPGTSGYNEQFF. The V and J genes are TRBV5-1 and TRBJ2-1, with 11 bases identical to TRBD2. Germline V CDR1 and CDR2: SGHRS, YFSETQ. After removal of 4 bases from V and 4 bases from J, the junction contained 4 bases not matched to a gene. The CDR3 covers 15 residues.